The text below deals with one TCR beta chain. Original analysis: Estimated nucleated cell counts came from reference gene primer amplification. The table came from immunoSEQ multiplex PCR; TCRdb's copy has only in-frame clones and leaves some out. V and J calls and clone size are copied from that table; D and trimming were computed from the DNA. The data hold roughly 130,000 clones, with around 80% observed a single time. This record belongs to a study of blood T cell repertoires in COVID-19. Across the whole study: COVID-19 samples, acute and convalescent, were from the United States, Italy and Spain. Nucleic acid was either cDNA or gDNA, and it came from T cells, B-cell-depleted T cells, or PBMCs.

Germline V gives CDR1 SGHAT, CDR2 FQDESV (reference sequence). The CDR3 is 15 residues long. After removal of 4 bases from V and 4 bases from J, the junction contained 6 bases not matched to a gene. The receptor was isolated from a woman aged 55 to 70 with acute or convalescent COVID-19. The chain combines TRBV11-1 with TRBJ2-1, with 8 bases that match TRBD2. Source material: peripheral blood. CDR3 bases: TGTGCCAGCAGCTCACTAGCGGACTTTTACAATGAGCAGTTCTTC. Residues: CASSSLADFYNEQFF.